The clone carrying this TCR beta chain was observed a few times. The data derive from a study of blood T cells in healthy people across ages. The authors ran a second PCR of 7 to 11 cycles using a sample-barcoded 5' primer and a J-beta primer mix. TCRdb ran MiXCR on the 5' RACE reads and lists one entry per CDR3 protein. The table records about 800,000 distinct CDR3 sequences, around 25% of them present only once. This CDR3 region has 15 residues. Germline CDR1 reads SGHTA; CDR2 reads FQGNSA. V was cut by 1 base and J by 11 bases, with 15 bases left in between. A minimum of 5.5 micrograms of total RNA was extracted per sample. These same data were also listed under a study on T cells of mothers and their children. That paper states: Nine systemically healthy Caucasian donors: three mothers, six children. Some 2.8 million TCR beta reads per child versus over 9 million per mother. Similar effects of thymic selection on TCR recombination output were recorded in related and unrelated pairs.

The sequencing sample was made of blood. The chain uses TRBV7-2 and TRBJ1-6; maybe TRBD1 (6 bases). The source of this sequence is a boy younger than 18 in good health. The CDR3: CASSLEDSQGTPLHF. The CDR3, as DNA: TGTGCCAGCAGCTTAGAGGACAGCCAGGGGACACCCCTCCACTTT.